These 15 T cell receptor beta chains came from one sample sequenced in a study of lymphopenia after photon versus proton radiotherapy. Profiling relied on immunoSEQ multiplex PCR, and the TCRdb table lists in-frame clones only, not all of them. In the table there are roughly 150,000 clones, roughly nine tenths of which are singletons. The sequencing here drew on peripheral blood, taken from a patient treated with photon-based radiotherapy. The source of these receptors is a man in his forties or fifties with gastric cancer.

This clone was recorded at least ten times. J is TRBJ2-3 and V is TRBV5-6, with 8 positions matching TRBD2. CDR1 is SGHDT, CDR2 YYEEEE, per germline. The V gene end was trimmed by 4 bases and the J gene end by 2 bases; junction bases not matched to a gene: 12. The CDR3 extends over 17 amino acids. CDR3 DNA sequence: TGTGCCAGCAGCCCGAGACCTAGCGGGTGGCCCACAGATACGCAGTATTTT. Amino acids: CASSPRPSGWPTDTQYF.

In the case of this clone: At one boundary the junction diverges from the germline segment, which might be a read error. The chain uses TRBV11-2 and TRBJ2-7; 8 bases line up with TRBD2. The CDR3 contains 15 residues. Looked up from germline, CDR1 is SGHAT and CDR2 is FQNNGV. In nucleotides, the CDR3 is TGTGCCAGCAGTTTAGACTCCGGGACTAGGTGGGAGCAGTACTTC. Encoded protein: CASSLDSGTRWEQYF.

The chain is built from TRBV25-1 and TRBJ1-2; the match to TRBD1 covers 10 bases. CDR3 length: 13 residues. Per the germline V gene, CDR1 is MGHDK and CDR2 is SYGVNS. V shed 6 bases, J shed 7 bases, and the junction held 5 bases outside the gene matches. The CDR3, as DNA: TGTGCCAGCAGCTTGGGACAGGGGCTTGGCTACACCTTC. It encodes CASSLGQGLGYTF.

The rearrangement joins TRBV4-2 to TRBJ2-2; 9 bases are a match to TRBD1. This CDR3 is 17 amino acids long. The germline V gene encodes CDR1 LGHNA and CDR2 YNFKEQ. V was pared by 2 bases and J by 1 base, with 5 bases of the junction left unmatched. The CDR3 nucleotides are TGTGCCAGCAGCCAATTCCCGGGACAGGGGAACACCGGGGAGCTGTTTTTT. Translation: CASSQFPGQGNTGELFF.

On this clone itself: This same CDR3 is encoded by further DNA sequences in the sample. CDR3 in amino acids: CASSPQGAGTEAFF. CDR3 nucleotide sequence: TGTGCCAGCTCACCACAGGGGGCAGGCACTGAAGCTTTCTTT. This rearrangement joins TRBV18 to TRBJ1-1, with TRBD1 identical over 7 bases. The CDR3 totals 14 residues. Germline V gives CDR1 KGHSH, CDR2 LQKENI. Germline trimming cut 1 base from V and 4 bases from J; bases unmatched to any gene: 3.

This chain uses TRBV29-1 with TRBJ2-1; possible D gene TRBD2, 5 bases. The CDR3 is made up of 21 amino acids. V lost 0 bases, J lost 0 bases, and 27 bases lay in between. CDR1 is SQVTM and CDR2 is ANQGSEA in the germline V gene. The CDR3 region has the DNA TGCAGCGTTGAAGATCTTAGGCGTCAGGCCCAGCGAGGAGGCTCCTACAATGAGCAGTTCTTC. Translating gives CSVEDLRRQAQRGGSYNEQFF.

The V call is TRBV6-6, the J call TRBJ1-2; possible D gene TRBD1, 6 bases. The V end lost 9 bases, the J end lost 1 base, and 15 bases lay between the germline ends. This CDR3 contains 14 residues. Germline lookup yields CDR1 MNHNY and CDR2 SVGAGI (reference sequence). The CDR3 here is CASSGRQDNYGYTF. CDR3 coding DNA: TGTGCCAGTTCAGGCCGACAGGATAACTATGGCTACACCTTC.

The chain carries TRBV15 and TRBJ1-4; no reliable D call. Germline CDR1 and CDR2: LNHNV and YYDKDF (reference sequence). Trimming cost V 0 bases and J 6 bases, with 14 bases left between them. CDR3 length: 16 amino acids. CDR3 nucleotide sequence: TGTGCCACCAGCAGAGATTGGTCAGGCCGAGATGAAAAACTGTTTTTT. It is translated as CATSRDWSGRDEKLFF. Filled out from reference TRBV15 and TRBJ1-4, the complete variable domain reads DAMVIQNPRYQVTQFGKPVTLSCSQTLNHNVMYWYQQKSSQAPKLLFHYYDKDFNNEADTPDNFQSRRPNTSFCFLDIRSPGLGDTAMYLCATSRDWSGRDEKLFFGSGTQLSVL.

In its sample, this clone was seen once. The chain has TRBV5-6 and TRBJ2-1; 10 bases line up with TRBD2. The CDR3 has 14 residues. The junction had 3 bases not matched to a gene; V was cut back by 4 bases and J by 5 bases. Germline CDR1 SGHDT, CDR2 YYEEEE. CDR3 nucleotides: TGTGCCAGCAGCGGGGGACTAGCGAACAATGAGCAGTTCTTC. This gives the protein CASSGGLANNEQFF.

The chain combines TRBV19 with TRBJ1-1; D is possibly TRBD1 (5 bases). With 5 bases removed from V and 1 base from J, the gap between germline ends came to 17 bases. The CDR3 runs to 16 residues. Germline CDR1 is LNHDA and CDR2 is SQIVND (reference sequence). The CDR3 reads CASSVHLGGRNTEAFF. Here the CDR3 DNA reads TGTGCCAGTAGTGTCCACCTCGGGGGACGGAACACTGAAGCTTTCTTT.

The chain has TRBV7-6 and TRBJ2-5; the D call may be TRBD1 or TRBD2 (6 bases each). The CDR3 sequence is 17 residues long. V was pared by 0 bases and J by 2 bases, with 16 bases between. Looked up from germline, CDR1 is SGHVS and CDR2 is FNYEAQ. In nucleotides, the CDR3 is TGTGCCAGCAGCTTAGCTTTCGCGGGAACAGGGCAAGAGACCCAGTACTTC. It is translated as CASSLAFAGTGQETQYF.

The sample holds a few counts of this clone. The V gene is TRBV5-6, the J gene TRBJ1-2; unclear D gene. The CDR3 spans 15 residues. The germline V and J ends were trimmed by 0 bases and 0 bases, with 9 bases remaining between them. In germline, CDR1 is SGHDT, CDR2 YYEEEE. The CDR3 loop reads CASSLGWSANYGYTF. For the CDR3, the DNA is TGTGCCAGCAGCTTGGGTTGGAGCGCTAACTATGGCTACACCTTC.

This chain connects TRBV28 to TRBJ2-1; perhaps TRBD2 as D (5 bases). Germline loops: CDR1 MDHEN, CDR2 SYDVKM. The CDR3 runs to 15 residues. The germline V and J ends were trimmed by 2 bases and 12 bases, with 20 bases remaining between them. The CDR3 sequence is CASSLGAATNKGQFF. DNA for the CDR3: TGTGCCAGCAGTTTAGGTGCGGCGACTAATAAAGGGCAGTTCTTC. The whole variable domain, filled in from reference TRBV28 and TRBJ2-1, reads DVKVTQSSRYLVKRTGEKVFLECVQDMDHENMFWYRQDPGLGLRLIYFSYDVKMKEKGDIPEGYSVSREKKERFSLILESASTNQTSMYLCASSLGAATNKGQFFGPGTRLTVL.

The genes are TRBV28 and TRBJ2-1; 8 bases map to TRBD2. Germline CDR1 reads MDHEN; CDR2 reads SYDVKM. The CDR3 extends over 18 amino acids. With 4 bases clipped from V and 3 bases from J, the junction kept 14 bases outside the gene matches. The CDR3 region has the DNA TGTGCCAGCAGTTCGATTGCAACCCTTCTAGCGGGCTACAATGAGCAGTTCTTC. Translation gives CASSSIATLLAGYNEQFF.

The chain joins TRBV5-1 to TRBJ2-7; TRBD2 matches at 9 bases. The V and J ends lost 3 bases and 3 bases, in that order; junction bases with no gene match: 4. The CDR3 has 14 amino acids. Germline-derived CDR1 and CDR2 are SGHRS and YFSETQ. The CDR3 sequence is CASSSSGKNYEQYF. The CDR3 bases are TGCGCCAGCAGCTCTAGCGGGAAAAACTACGAGCAGTACTTC.